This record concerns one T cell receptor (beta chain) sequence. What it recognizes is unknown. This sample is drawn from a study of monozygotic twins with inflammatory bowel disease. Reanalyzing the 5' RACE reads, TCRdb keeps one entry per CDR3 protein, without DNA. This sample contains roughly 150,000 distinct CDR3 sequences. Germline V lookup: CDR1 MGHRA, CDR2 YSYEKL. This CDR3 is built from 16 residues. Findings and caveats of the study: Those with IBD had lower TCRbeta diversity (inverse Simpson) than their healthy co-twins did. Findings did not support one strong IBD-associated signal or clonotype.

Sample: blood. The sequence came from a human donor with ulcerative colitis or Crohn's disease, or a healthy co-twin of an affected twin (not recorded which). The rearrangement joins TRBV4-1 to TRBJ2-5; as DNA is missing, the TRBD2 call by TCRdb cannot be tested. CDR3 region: CASSQDGSGKGETQYF.